Below, one T cell receptor (beta chain) is given with its context. Trimming removed 10 bases from V and 0 bases from J; junction bases left unmatched: 12. CDR3 length: 16 residues. CDR1 and CDR2 (germline): MDHEN, SYDVKM. Methods used by the authors: The authors estimated nucleated cell counts from reference gene primer amplification. The data were produced by immunoSEQ multiplex PCR, yet TCRdb's version contains in-frame clones alone and is incomplete. The V and J calls and clone size are taken from that table; D and trimming were inferred from the DNA. The sample shows 400,000 to 550,000 clones, approximately 90% of them seen only once. This specimen belongs to a study of blood T cell repertoires in COVID-19. Overall study context: The United States, Italy and Spain supplied acute and convalescent COVID-19 samples. PBMCs, B-cell-depleted T cells, or T cells were the source of the cDNA or gDNA that made up the material.

The specimen was peripheral blood. The sequence derives from a woman in her twenties or thirties with acute or convalescent COVID-19. This chain links TRBV28 with TRBJ1-2, with TRBD1 matching over 9 bases. Written as DNA, the CDR3 is TGTGCCATACCGGGACAGGGAAATGGGCCTAACTATGGCTACACCTTC. This sequence encodes CAIPGQGNGPNYGYTF.